This TCR beta chain was recovered during a study of PD-1 blockade in classical Hodgkin lymphoma. Per the germline V gene, CDR1 is SEHNR and CDR2 is FQNEAQ (reference sequence). V gave up 2 bases and J gave up 2 bases, with 6 bases separating them. The CDR3 totals 13 residues. Patients all relapsed after autologous stem cell transplantation, and there was variation in brentuximab vedotin exposure. Complete response, partial response or progressive disease was recorded as best response. The study's findings and limits: Newly diagnosed patients were said to have less baseline TCR diversity than healthy donors did. It was among complete responders that baseline diversity resembled that of newly diagnosed patients.

Turning to this clone: The antigen is undetermined.

Assay: immunoSEQ multiplex PCR; the TCRdb copy retains only in-frame clones and omits some. The repertoire holds 95,000 to 100,000 clones, with 75% to 90% as singletons. The input for sequencing was peripheral blood mononuclear cells (PBMCs), taken before the second cycle of nivolumab. The chain links TRBV7-9 to TRBJ2-5; D call uncertain. This receptor was taken from a human donor with classical Hodgkin lymphoma. CDR3 protein: CASSLMGQETQYF. The CDR3 DNA follows: TGTGCCAGCAGCTTAATGGGGCAAGAGACCCAGTACTTC.